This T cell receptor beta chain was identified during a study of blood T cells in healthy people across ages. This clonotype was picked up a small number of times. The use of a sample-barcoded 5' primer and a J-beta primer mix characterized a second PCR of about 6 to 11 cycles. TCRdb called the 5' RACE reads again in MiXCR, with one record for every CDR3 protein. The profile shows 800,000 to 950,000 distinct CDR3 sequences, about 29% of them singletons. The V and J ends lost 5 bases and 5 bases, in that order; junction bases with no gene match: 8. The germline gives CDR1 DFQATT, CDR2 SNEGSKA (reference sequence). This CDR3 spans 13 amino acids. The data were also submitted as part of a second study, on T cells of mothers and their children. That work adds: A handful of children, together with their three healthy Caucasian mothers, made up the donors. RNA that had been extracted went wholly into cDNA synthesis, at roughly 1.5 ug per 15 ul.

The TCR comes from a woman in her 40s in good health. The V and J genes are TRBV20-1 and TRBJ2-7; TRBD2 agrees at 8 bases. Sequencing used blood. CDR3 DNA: TGCAGTGCTCCTCTCGCGGGGGGAAACGAGCAGTACTTC. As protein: CSAPLAGGNEQYF.